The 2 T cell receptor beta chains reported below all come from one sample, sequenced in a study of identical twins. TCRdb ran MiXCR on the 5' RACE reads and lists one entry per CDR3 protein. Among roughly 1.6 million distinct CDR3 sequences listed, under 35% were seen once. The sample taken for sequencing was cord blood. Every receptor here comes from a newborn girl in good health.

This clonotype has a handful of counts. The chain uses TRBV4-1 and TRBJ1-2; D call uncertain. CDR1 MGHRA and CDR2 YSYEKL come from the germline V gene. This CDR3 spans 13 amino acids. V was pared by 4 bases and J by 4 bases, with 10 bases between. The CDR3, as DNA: TGCGCCAGCAGCCTACAGATTTCCTATGGCTACACCTTC. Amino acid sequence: CASSLQISYGYTF.

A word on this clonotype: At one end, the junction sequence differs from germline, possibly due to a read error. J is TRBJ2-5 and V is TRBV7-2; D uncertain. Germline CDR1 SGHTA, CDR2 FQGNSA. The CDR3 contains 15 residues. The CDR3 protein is CASSLIQSAAETQCF. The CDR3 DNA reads TGTGCCAGCAGCTTAATTCAGAGCGCCGCAGAGACCCAGTGCTTC.